This record concerns one T cell receptor (beta chain) sequence. Per the authors' pipeline: Using reference gene primer amplification, nucleated cell counts were estimated. The table came from immunoSEQ multiplex PCR; TCRdb's copy has only in-frame clones and leaves some out. That table supplies the V and J calls and clone size; D and trimming were determined from the DNA. The data contain fewer than 150,000 clones, around 88% of them singletons. This specimen belongs to a study of blood T cell repertoires in COVID-19. Study-wide context: Acute and convalescent COVID-19 specimens originated in the United States, Italy and Spain. The analysed material was cDNA or gDNA that came from T cells, B-cell-depleted T cells, or PBMCs.

The CDR3 contains 17 residues. Trimming took 0 bases from V and 6 from J; bases not matched to a gene: 9. CDR1 and CDR2 (germline): LGHNA, YSLEER. This sequence joins TRBV4-3 and TRBJ2-1, with 9 nucleotides matching TRBD2. The sample comprised peripheral blood. The clonotype comes from a woman between 45 and 60 years old with active or convalescent COVID-19. This CDR3 is CASSQDSVRLAVNEQFF. The CDR3 DNA is TGCGCCAGCAGCCAAGATTCAGTTAGACTAGCGGTCAATGAGCAGTTCTTC.